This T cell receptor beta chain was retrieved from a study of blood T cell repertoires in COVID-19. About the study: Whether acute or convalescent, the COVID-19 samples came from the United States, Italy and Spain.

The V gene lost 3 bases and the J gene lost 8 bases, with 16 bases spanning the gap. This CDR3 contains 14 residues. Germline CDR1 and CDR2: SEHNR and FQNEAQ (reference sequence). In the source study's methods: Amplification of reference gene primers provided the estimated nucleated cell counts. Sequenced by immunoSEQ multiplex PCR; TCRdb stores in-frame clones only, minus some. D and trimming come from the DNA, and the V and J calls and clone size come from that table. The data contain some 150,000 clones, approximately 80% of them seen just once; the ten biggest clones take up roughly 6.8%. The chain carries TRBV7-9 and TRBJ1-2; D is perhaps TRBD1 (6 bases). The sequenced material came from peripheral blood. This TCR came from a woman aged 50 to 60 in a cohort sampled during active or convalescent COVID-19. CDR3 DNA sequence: TGTGCCAGCAGCTTCCAGGGGCAGGGGTTGGGCTACACCTTC. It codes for CASSFQGQGLGYTF.